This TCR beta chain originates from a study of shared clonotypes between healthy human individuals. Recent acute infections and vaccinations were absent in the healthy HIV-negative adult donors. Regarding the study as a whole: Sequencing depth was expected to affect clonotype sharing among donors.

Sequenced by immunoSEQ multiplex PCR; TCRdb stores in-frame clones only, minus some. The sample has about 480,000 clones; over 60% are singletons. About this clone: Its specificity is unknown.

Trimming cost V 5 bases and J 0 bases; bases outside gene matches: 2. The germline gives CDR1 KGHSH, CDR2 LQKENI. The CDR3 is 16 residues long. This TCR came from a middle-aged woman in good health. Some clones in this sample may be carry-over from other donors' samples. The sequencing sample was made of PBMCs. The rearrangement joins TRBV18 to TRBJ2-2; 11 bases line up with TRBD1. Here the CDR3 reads CASSGQGASNTGELFF. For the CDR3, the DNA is TGTGCCAGCTCAGGACAGGGGGCATCGAACACCGGGGAGCTGTTTTTT.